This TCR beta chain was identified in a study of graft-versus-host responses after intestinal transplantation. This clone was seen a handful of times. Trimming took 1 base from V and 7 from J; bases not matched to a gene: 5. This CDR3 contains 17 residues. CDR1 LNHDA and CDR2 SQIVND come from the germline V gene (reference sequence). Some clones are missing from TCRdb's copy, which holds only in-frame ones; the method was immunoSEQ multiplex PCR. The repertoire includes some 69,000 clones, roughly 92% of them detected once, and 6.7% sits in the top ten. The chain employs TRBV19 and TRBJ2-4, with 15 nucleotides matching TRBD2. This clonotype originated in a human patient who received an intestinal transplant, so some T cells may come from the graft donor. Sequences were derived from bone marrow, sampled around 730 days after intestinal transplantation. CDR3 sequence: CASSIGTSGRAGNIQYF. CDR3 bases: TGTGCCAGTAGTATAGGGACTAGCGGGAGGGCGGGTAACATTCAGTACTTC.